This is a list of T cell receptor beta chains from one sample in a study of T cell responses to AZD1222 COVID-19 vaccine. Generated by immunoSEQ multiplex PCR, the TCRdb table keeps only in-frame clones and is missing some. Among approximately 150,000 clones, around 84% were seen once, and the ten largest hold about 5.4%. The sequencing here drew on peripheral blood, taken 28 days after the second AZD1222 dose. The receptors originated from an adult who received the AZD1222 COVID-19 vaccine. CDR3s leave out the opening cysteine and the closing phenylalanine or tryptophan. The order of the fields is J gene, V gene, CDR3 protein.

J: TRBJ2-3; V: TRBV7-8; CDR3: ASSYGLAGGMQY
J: TRBJ1-6; V: TRBV19; CDR3: ASSIATSSPLH
J: TRBJ1-2; V: TRBV2; CDR3: ASSEWGQGTYGYT
J: TRBJ1-6; V: TRBV5-6; CDR3: ASSLMDRVFDSPLH
J: TRBJ2-2; V: TRBV7-2; CDR3: ASSYWGTNTGELF
J: TRBJ2-4; V: TRBV9; CDR3: ASSVDPLENQY
J: TRBJ1-4; V: TRBV28; CDR3: ASSTGRSQGNEKLF
J: TRBJ1-6; V: TRBV9; CDR3: ASSGGGSSYNSPLH
J: TRBJ1-4; V: TRBV18; CDR3: ASSPLSEGGEKLF
J: TRBJ2-2; V: TRBV5-5; CDR3: ASSLGGHTGELF
J: TRBJ2-3; V: TRBV5-8; CDR3: ASGSRRSFDTQY
J: TRBJ1-3; V: TRBV4-1; CDR3: ASSPRATSSGNTIY
J: TRBJ2-5; V: TRBV18; CDR3: ASSPAVVETQY
J: TRBJ1-2; V: TRBV27; CDR3: ASKTLGEGARGYT
J: TRBJ1-2; V: TRBV5-4; CDR3: ASSLRPSGGNYGYT
J: TRBJ1-4; V: TRBV7-9; CDR3: ASSRVGPALGVKLF
J: TRBJ2-2; V: TRBV5-1; CDR3: ASTQRGAVTGELF
J: TRBJ2-5; V: TRBV4-1; CDR3: ASSPGTSVSLSGTQY
J: TRBJ1-4; V: TRBV2; CDR3: ASSTSVATNEKLF
J: TRBJ2-1; V: TRBV6-4; CDR3: ASSSWYTLSYNEQF
J: TRBJ1-5; V: TRBV27; CDR3: ASSLQGGLSNQPQH
J: TRBJ2-1; V: TRBV27; CDR3: ASSTFTSGAVNEQF
J: TRBJ2-7; V: TRBV6-5; CDR3: ASRAPSGYEQY
J: TRBJ1-5; V: TRBV6-5; CDR3: ASRQGDPNQPQH
J: TRBJ2-5; V: TRBV19; CDR3: ASSMDGRDQETQY
J: TRBJ2-2; V: TRBV5-1; CDR3: ASSLDGTGELF
J: TRBJ2-5; V: TRBV7-9; CDR3: ASSREEETQY
J: TRBJ2-1; V: TRBV5-1; CDR3: ASSSQGTNNNEQF
J: TRBJ1-3; V: TRBV11-2; CDR3: ASSLVVGGDHSSGNTIY
J: TRBJ2-2; V: TRBV14; CDR3: ASSQVGLVFGTGELF
J: TRBJ1-1; V: TRBV7-8; CDR3: ASSLAYTVYTEAF
J: TRBJ1-5; V: TRBV6-1; CDR3: ASSEGRGAGNQPQH
J: TRBJ2-7; V: TRBV3-1/TRBV3-2; CDR3: ASSPGSPYEQY
J: TRBJ1-4; V: TRBV6-1; CDR3: ASSEGQGATNEKLF
J: TRBJ1-6; V: TRBV6-5; CDR3: ASRNLRPNSPLH
J: TRBJ2-5; V: TRBV7-9; CDR3: ASSSPTGNTETQY
J: TRBJ2-5; V: TRBV29-1; CDR3: SGGQRETQY
J: TRBJ2-4; V: TRBV3-1/TRBV3-2; CDR3: ASSQDAPGLAGSGDKNIQY
J: TRBJ2-4; V: TRBV2; CDR3: ASSVSQAKNIQY
J: TRBJ2-1; V: TRBV4-2; CDR3: ASSPLSGGVNEQF
J: TRBJ2-1; V: TRBV19; CDR3: ASSVDMGRNEQF
J: TRBJ2-3; V: TRBV19; CDR3: ASRDRVEDTQY
J: TRBJ1-2; V: TRBV7-2; CDR3: ASSSRVFLTNYGYT
J: TRBJ2-5; V: TRBV24-1; CDR3: ATSDPRTDQETQY
J: TRBJ2-7; V: TRBV5-1; CDR3: ASSLVRAGTDFQY
J: TRBJ2-7; V: TRBV2; CDR3: ASRQGLGLREQY
J: TRBJ2-3; V: TRBV2; CDR3: ASGAQGSGTDTQY
J: TRBJ1-5; V: TRBV28; CDR3: ASSLSVLKSNQPQH
J: TRBJ1-5; V: TRBV2; CDR3: ASSPEGGSNQPQH
J: TRBJ1-1; V: TRBV5-4; CDR3: ASSPGGSMNTEAF
J: TRBJ1-2; V: TRBV5-1; CDR3: ASSGSGTGGADGYT